The 18 T cell receptor beta chains listed next were all sequenced from one sample in a study of T cell responses to AZD1222 COVID-19 vaccine. Clones were sequenced by immunoSEQ multiplex PCR, and TCRdb holds only the in-frame ones, with some missing. The data contain about 110,000 clones, approximately 92% of them seen just once; the ten biggest clones take up 1% to 1.5%. The material was peripheral blood, obtained on day 0 of AZD1222 vaccination. Every receptor here comes from an adult in good health.

The chain links TRBV5-6 to TRBJ2-7; tentative D call: TRBD2 (6 bases). CDR1 SGHDT and CDR2 YYEEEE come from the germline V gene. The V gene lost 8 bases and the J gene lost 2 bases, with 11 bases spanning the gap. The CDR3 totals 12 residues. The CDR3 region is CASRGGAYEQYF. The DNA of the CDR3 is TGTGCCAGTAGGGGCGGGGCCTACGAGCAGTACTTC.

The chain is built from TRBV20-1 and TRBJ2-1, with D uncertain. The CDR3 is made up of 15 amino acids. Germline loops: CDR1 DFQATT, CDR2 SNEGSKA (reference sequence). The V gene lost 3 bases and the J gene lost 0 bases, with 12 bases spanning the gap. The CDR3 region is CSASLHESSYNEQFF. In DNA form, the CDR3 reads TGCAGTGCTAGTTTACACGAGAGCTCCTACAATGAGCAGTTCTTC.

The rearrangement links TRBV27 to TRBJ1-6; 7 nucleotides align to TRBD1. The germline V gene encodes CDR1 MNHEY and CDR2 SMNVEV (reference sequence). Unmatched junction bases numbered 5, after V lost 4 bases and J lost 8 bases. CDR3 length: 14 residues. DNA for the CDR3: TGTGCCAGCAGTTACCGGGACAGAGATTCACCCCTCCACTTT. Its protein is CASSYRDRDSPLHF.

This rearrangement joins TRBV11-2 to TRBJ1-1; D is unresolved. The length of the CDR3 is 13 residues. Germline V CDR1 and CDR2: SGHAT, FQNNGV. V was clipped by 0 bases and J by 5 bases, with 7 bases between them. Written as DNA, the CDR3 is TGTGCCAGCAGCTTAGAAGGGAGGACTGAAGCTTTCTTT. It codes for CASSLEGRTEAFF.

The gene calls are TRBV5-6 and TRBJ2-7, with D possibly matching TRBD2 (5 bases). This CDR3 comprises 14 residues. Per the germline V gene, CDR1 is SGHDT and CDR2 is YYEEEE. V was clipped by 0 bases and J by 1 base, with 8 bases between them. The CDR3 DNA reads as TGTGCCAGCAGCTTGGGACTACCTTCCTACGAGCAGTACTTC. Its translation is CASSLGLPSYEQYF.

J is TRBJ1-2 and V is TRBV30; D might be TRBD1 (5 bases). Germline CDR1 and CDR2: GTSNPN and SVGIG (reference sequence). Trimming took off 1 base at V and 4 bases at J, with 13 bases between the two ends. The CDR3 length is 14 residues. This CDR3 is CAWSASTVVYGYTF. The DNA for the CDR3 is TGTGCCTGGAGTGCCTCGACAGTCGTCTATGGCTACACCTTC.

V gene TRBV28 combines with J gene TRBJ1-5; D unclear. Trimming left V 4 bases short and J 0 bases short, with 13 bases between. The V gene's germline CDR1 is MDHEN and CDR2 SYDVKM. The CDR3 is 16 residues long. The DNA for the CDR3 is TGTGCCAGCAGTTCTAGTGGCGACTTTAGCAATCAGCCCCAGCATTTT. Protein sequence: CASSSSGDFSNQPQHF.

The chain uses TRBV6-4 and TRBJ2-1; D possibly uses TRBD1 or TRBD2 (6 bases each). The CDR3 has 17 residues. Germline-derived CDR1 and CDR2 are MRHNA and SNTAGT. Trimming stripped 2 bases from V and 0 bases from J, with 14 bases between. The CDR3 DNA reads as TGTGCCAGCAGTGACGGGGGGCTCTTGAGCTCCTACAATGAGCAGTTCTTC. Translating it yields CASSDGGLLSSYNEQFF.

The genes are TRBV28 and TRBJ2-5; a possible D gene is TRBD1 (7 bases). Trimming took 3 bases from V and 5 from J, leaving 16 bases between them. Looked up from germline, CDR1 is MDHEN and CDR2 is SYDVKM. The CDR3 extends over 15 amino acids. The CDR3 DNA sequence: TGTGCCAGCAGTTTTACAGGGGCGGGGAGGGAGACCCAGTACTTC. Its translation: CASSFTGAGRETQYF.

The CDR3: CAWKFGSGANVLTF. The CDR3 DNA reads TGTGCCTGGAAGTTCGGTTCTGGGGCCAACGTCCTGACTTTC. The chain joins TRBV30 to TRBJ2-6; D unresolved. The V and J ends lost 4 bases and 1 base respectively, with 8 bases between them. The CDR3 loop spans 14 amino acids. From germline, CDR1 is GTSNPN and CDR2 SVGIG (reference sequence). Variable domain in full (rest from reference TRBV30 and TRBJ2-6): SQTIHQWPATLVQPVGSPLSLECTVEGTSNPNLYWYRQAAGRGLQLLFYSVGIGQISSEVPQNLSASRPQDRQFILSSKKLLLSDSGFYLCAWKFGSGANVLTFGAGSRLTVL.

The V gene is TRBV27, the J gene TRBJ1-2; D call uncertain. V was cut by 7 bases and J by 7 bases, with 10 bases left in between. Germline V lookup: CDR1 MNHEY, CDR2 SMNVEV (reference sequence). The length of the CDR3 is 11 residues. The CDR3 here is CASILPPGYTF. The CDR3 coding sequence is TGTGCCAGCATTCTCCCCCCTGGCTACACCTTC.

This clone was seen a single time. The J gene is TRBJ1-2, the V gene TRBV7-8; 10 bases match TRBD1. The junction had 9 bases not matched to a gene; V was cut back by 2 bases and J by 12 bases. In germline, CDR1 is SGHVS, CDR2 FQNEAQ. The CDR3 is 14 residues long. CDR3 sequence (DNA): TGTGCCAGCAGCTTAAGATCGGGGACAGGGGAGGACACCTTC. This gives the protein CASSLRSGTGEDTF.

This chain links TRBV30 with TRBJ2-3; D call uncertain. Trimming shortened V by 1 base and J by 2 bases, and 7 bases separated the two germline ends. CDR3 length: 13 amino acids. Germline CDR1 GTSNPN, CDR2 SVGIG (reference sequence). CDR3 nucleotide sequence: TGTGCCTGGAGTGAGAAGTCCACAGATACGCAGTATTTT. Amino acids: CAWSEKSTDTQYF. Full variable domain (remainder filled in from reference TRBV30 and TRBJ2-3): SQTIHQWPATLVQPVGSPLSLECTVEGTSNPNLYWYRQAAGRGLQLLFYSVGIGQISSEVPQNLSASRPQDRQFILSSKKLLLSDSGFYLCAWSEKSTDTQYFGPGTRLTVL.

The chain joins TRBV9 to TRBJ2-2; D is perhaps TRBD1 or TRBD2 (5 bases each). The CDR3 contains 14 residues. Trimming shortened V by 3 bases and J by 4 bases, and 10 bases separated the two germline ends. CDR1 and CDR2 (germline): SGDLS, YYNGEE. The CDR3 is CASSEGSGTGELFF. CDR3 coding DNA: TGTGCCAGCAGCGAGGGGAGTGGCACCGGGGAGCTGTTTTTT.

This sequence joins TRBV5-5 and TRBJ2-1, with 7 bases that match TRBD1. J lost 9 bases, V lost 3 bases, and 3 bases had no gene match. The CDR3 runs 12 residues. Germline assignment: CDR1 SGHKS and CDR2 YYEKEE (reference sequence). The DNA of the CDR3 is TGTGCCAGCAGCTCCGGGACAGCTGAGCAGTTCTTC. It codes for CASSSGTAEQFF.

The chain links TRBV6-1 to TRBJ1-6; TRBD1 agrees at 9 bases. In germline, CDR1 is MNHNS, CDR2 SASEGT. Losses at the gene ends were 2 bases for V and 6 bases for J; bases not matched to a gene: 2. The CDR3 length is 15 residues. CDR3 amino acids: CASSELGQGNSPLHF. The CDR3 DNA is TGTGCCAGCAGTGAATTGGGACAGGGTAATTCACCCCTCCACTTT.

J is TRBJ1-1 and V is TRBV7-3, with D unclear. The CDR3 runs to 13 residues. Germline V gene lookup returns CDR1 SGHTA and CDR2 FQGTGA. V lost 5 bases to trimming and J lost 0 bases, with 7 bases between them. DNA of the CDR3: TGTGCCAGCAGCACGACGGTGAACACTGAAGCTTTCTTT. Encoded protein: CASSTTVNTEAFF.

The chain carries TRBV30 and TRBJ2-7; unclear D gene. Germline V lookup: CDR1 GTSNPN, CDR2 SVGIG (reference sequence). Trimming removed 3 bases at V and 7 bases at J, with 13 bases between. CDR3 length: 12 residues. The CDR3 reads CAWSNSHLEQYF. The CDR3 DNA is TGTGCCTGGAGCAATAGCCACCTAGAGCAGTACTTC. The whole variable domain, filled in from reference TRBV30 and TRBJ2-7, reads SQTIHQWPATLVQPVGSPLSLECTVEGTSNPNLYWYRQAAGRGLQLLFYSVGIGQISSEVPQNLSASRPQDRQFILSSKKLLLSDSGFYLCAWSNSHLEQYFGPGTRLTVT.